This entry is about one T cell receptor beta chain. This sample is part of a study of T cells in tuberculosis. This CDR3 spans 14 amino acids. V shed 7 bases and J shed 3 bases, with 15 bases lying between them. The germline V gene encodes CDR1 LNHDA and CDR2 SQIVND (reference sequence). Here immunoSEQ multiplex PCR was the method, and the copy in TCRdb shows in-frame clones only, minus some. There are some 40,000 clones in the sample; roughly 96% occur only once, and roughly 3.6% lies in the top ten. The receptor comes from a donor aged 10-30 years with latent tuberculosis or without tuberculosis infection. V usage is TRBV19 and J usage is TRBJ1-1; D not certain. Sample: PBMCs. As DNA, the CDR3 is TGTGCCAGTACCCACGGAACGGGGTACACTGAAGCTTTCTTT. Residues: CASTHGTGYTEAFF.